This entry is about one TCR beta chain. J lost 6 bases, V lost 10 bases, and 8 bases had no gene match. The CDR3 is 15 amino acids. CDR1 is MNHEY, CDR2 SVGAGI, per germline. Study processing details: Reference gene primer amplification gave estimated nucleated cell counts. Method: immunoSEQ multiplex PCR; TCRdb's copy keeps in-frame clones and lacks some. The V and J calls and clone size are taken from that table; D and trimming were inferred from the DNA. Among about 200,000 clones listed, roughly 75% were seen once. This entry comes from a study of blood T cell repertoires in COVID-19. About the study: The study drew acute and convalescent COVID-19 samples from the United States, Italy and Spain. PBMCs, B-cell-depleted T cells, or T cells were the source of the cDNA or gDNA that made up the material.

Specimen: peripheral blood. The chain carries TRBV6-5 and TRBJ2-3; TRBD2 matches at 15 bases. This clonotype originated in a woman aged 70-85 years with acute or convalescent COVID-19. This chain's CDR3 is CATRGLAGGRDTQYF. CDR3 nucleotides: TGTGCCACCCGGGGACTAGCGGGAGGTCGTGATACGCAGTATTTT.